The clone carrying this T cell receptor (beta chain) has only a few counts. Its matching antigen is unknown. One entry per CDR3 protein, called by TCRdb with MiXCR from the 5' RACE reads. This table holds about 560,000 distinct CDR3 sequences, 15% to 20% found once. The sample originates from a study of T-cell memory formation after mild COVID-19. Study context: TCR clusters mostly belonged to single donors.

Findings and limits, study-wide: Contracting clones, day 15 to 85, had balanced CD4/CD8, and later expanders favored CD4+.

The CDR3 contains 17 residues. In germline, CDR1 is LNHDA, CDR2 SQIVND (reference sequence). V dropped 4 bases and J dropped 3 bases, with 18 bases sitting between them. The chain couples TRBV19 to TRBJ2-2, with no clear D. The receptor was derived from an adult woman who had mild COVID-19 (a few samples of this study predate the infection). Cell type and time point are not known. Source material: PBMCs or a T cell subset sorted from them (not recorded which). This CDR3 is CASSTLRAGLDTGELFF. In nucleotides, the CDR3 is TGTGCCAGTAGTACCCTTCGGGCCGGATTGGACACCGGGGAGCTGTTTTTT.